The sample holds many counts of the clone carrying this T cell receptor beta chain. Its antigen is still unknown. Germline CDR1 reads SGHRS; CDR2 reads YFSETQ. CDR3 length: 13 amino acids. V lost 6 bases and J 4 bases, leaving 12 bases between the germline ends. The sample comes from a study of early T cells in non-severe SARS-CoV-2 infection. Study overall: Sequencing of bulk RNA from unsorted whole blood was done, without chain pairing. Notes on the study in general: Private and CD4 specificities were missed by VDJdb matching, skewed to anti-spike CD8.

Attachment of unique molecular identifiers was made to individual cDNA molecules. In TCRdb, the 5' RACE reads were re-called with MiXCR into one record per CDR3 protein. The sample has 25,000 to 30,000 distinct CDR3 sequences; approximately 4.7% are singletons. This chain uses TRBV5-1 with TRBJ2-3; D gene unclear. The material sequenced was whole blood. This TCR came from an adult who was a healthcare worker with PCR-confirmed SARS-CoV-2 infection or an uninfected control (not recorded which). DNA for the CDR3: TGCGCCAGCACGTCGGGTAGGGCAGATACGCAGTATTTT. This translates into CASTSGRADTQYF.